This TCR beta chain comes out of a study of identical twins. General study results and limits: The authors noted that invariant MAIT and iNKT cells could partly confound zero-insertion analyses. Insertion counts were lower in abundant cord blood beta clonotypes, a trend that memory repertoires did not show.

Each CDR3 protein is one row after TCRdb ran MiXCR on the 5' RACE reads. The top ten clones hold about 12% of a sample with some 730,000 distinct CDR3 sequences, around a sixth of them seen once. Notes on this clonotype: No antigen is known for it.

The CDR3 runs 15 residues. Trimming removed 1 base from V and 0 bases from J, with 8 bases in between. Germline V gene lookup returns CDR1 SGHRS and CDR2 YFSETQ. These sequences were also reported in another study, on T cells expressing NK-cell markers.

This receptor was obtained from a woman younger than 35 in good health. The V call is TRBV5-1, the J call TRBJ2-1; D is perhaps TRBD2 (5 bases). The sequenced sample consisted of PBMCs. CDR3 loop: CASSLFSDSYNEQFF. The CDR3 DNA reads as TGCGCCAGCAGCTTGTTTAGCGACTCCTACAATGAGCAGTTCTTC. Together with reference TRBV5-1 and TRBJ2-1, the CDR3 gives the full variable domain: KAGVTQTPRYLIKTRGQQVTLSCSPISGHRSVSWYQQTPGQGLQFLFEYFSETQRNKGNFPGRFSGRQFSNSRSEMNVSTLELGDSALYLCASSLFSDSYNEQFFGPGTRLTVL.